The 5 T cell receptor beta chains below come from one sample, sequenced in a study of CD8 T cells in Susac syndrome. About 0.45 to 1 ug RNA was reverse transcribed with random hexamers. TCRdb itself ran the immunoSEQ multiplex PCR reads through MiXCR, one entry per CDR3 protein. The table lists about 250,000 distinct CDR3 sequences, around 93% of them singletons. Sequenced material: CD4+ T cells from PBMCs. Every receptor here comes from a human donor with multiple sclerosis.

The CDR3 loop reads CASSSRPGTYEQYF. CDR3 nucleotide sequence: TGTGCCAGCAGTTCGCGGCCAGGCACCTACGAGCAGTACTTC. This rearrangement joins TRBV12-3 or TRBV12-4 to TRBJ2-7; no definite D call. Trimming left V 4 bases short and J 2 bases short, with 12 bases between. The CDR3 totals 14 residues.

The CDR3 spells CAWSPRSYNEQFF. CDR3 in DNA: TGTGCCTGGAGTCCCCGATCCTACAATGAGCAGTTCTTC. The J gene is TRBJ2-1, the V gene TRBV30; D gene uncertain. There are 13 residues in the CDR3. The germline CDR1 and CDR2 sequences are GTSNPN and SVGIG (reference sequence). The V and J ends lost 2 bases and 1 base respectively, with 6 bases between them. The variable domain in full, completed from reference TRBV30 and TRBJ2-1, reads SQTIHQWPATLVQPVGSPLSLECTVEGTSNPNLYWYRQAAGRGLQLLFYSVGIGQISSEVPQNLSASRPQDRQFILSSKKLLLSDSGFYLCAWSPRSYNEQFFGPGTRLTVL.

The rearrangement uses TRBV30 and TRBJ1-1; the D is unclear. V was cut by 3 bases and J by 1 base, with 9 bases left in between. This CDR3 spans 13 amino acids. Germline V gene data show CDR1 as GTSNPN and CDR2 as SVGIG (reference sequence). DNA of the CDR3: TGTGCCTGGAGGGTGAGCAGGAACACTGAAGCTTTCTTT. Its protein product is CAWRVSRNTEAFF.

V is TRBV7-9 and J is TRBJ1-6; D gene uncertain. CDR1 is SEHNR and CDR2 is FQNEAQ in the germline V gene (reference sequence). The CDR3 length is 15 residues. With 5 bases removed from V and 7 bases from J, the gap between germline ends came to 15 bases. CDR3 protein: CASSPTQPANSPLHF. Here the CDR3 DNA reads TGTGCCAGCAGCCCTACCCAACCAGCGAATTCACCCCTCCACTTT. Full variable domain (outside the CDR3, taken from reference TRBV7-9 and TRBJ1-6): DTGVSQNPRHKITKRGQNVTFRCDPISEHNRLYWYRQTLGQGPEFLTYFQNEAQLEKSRLLSDRFSAERPKGSFSTLEIQRTEQGDSAMYLCASSPTQPANSPLHFGNGTRLTVT.

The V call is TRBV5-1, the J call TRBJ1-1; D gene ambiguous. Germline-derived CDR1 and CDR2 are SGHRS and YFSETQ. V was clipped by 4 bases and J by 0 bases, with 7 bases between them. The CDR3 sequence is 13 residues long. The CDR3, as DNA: TGCGCCAGCAGCGGGAAGGTGAACACTGAAGCTTTCTTT. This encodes CASSGKVNTEAFF.